This T cell receptor (beta chain) stems from a study of OX40 agonist ivuxolimab in advanced cancers. The wider study: Patients received ivuxolimab, an intravenous treatment, every 2 weeks at 0.01 to 10 mg/kg. Study-level findings and limits: Clonal expansion was seen in CD4+ and CD8+ blood T cells by week 6 at 0.1 to 3.0 mg/kg.

Clones were sequenced by immunoSEQ multiplex PCR, and TCRdb holds only the in-frame ones, with some missing. Here the sample spans about 26,000 clones, about 90% being singletons. Drawing of blood for sampling happened at baseline, at cycle 4 day 1, and at cycle 7 day 1. The CDR3 covers 13 residues. The germline CDR1 and CDR2 sequences are SGHTA and FQGNSA. About this clone: Its antigen is still unknown. The junction shows a germline mismatch at one end, possibly a read error.

The sample was CD4+ or CD8+ T cells sorted from blood, taken in a trial of the OX40 agonist ivuxolimab. The TCR comes from an adult with an advanced solid tumor such as melanoma, head and neck, liver or kidney cancer. This chain connects TRBV7-2 to TRBJ2-7, with D possibly TRBD1 on 5 matching bases. The CDR3 nucleotides read TGTGCCAGCAGCCAGGGTTTGTCCTACGAGCGGTACTTC. It specifies CASSQGLSYERYF. The whole variable domain, remainder taken from reference TRBV7-2 and TRBJ2-7, is GAGVSQSPSNKVTEKGKDVELRCDPISGHTALYWYRQSLGQGLEFLIYFQGNSAPDKSGLPSDRFSAERTGGSVSTLTIQRTQQEDSAVYLCASSQGLSYERYFGPGTRLTVT.